This T cell receptor beta chain derives from a study of tumor and adjacent non-tumor tissue in lung cancer. General observations from the study: In normal lung, the top 100 clones were significantly more dominant than in tumor.

Three rounds of nested PCR, following a modified ARM-PCR protocol, produced the TCRbeta library. TCRdb ran MiXCR on the multiplex PCR reads and lists one entry per CDR3 protein. The data contain roughly 81,000 distinct CDR3 sequences, 65% to 75% of them seen just once; the ten biggest clones take up roughly 12%. This sample's RNA came from whole unsorted tissue. In regard to this clonotype: Its antigen is not identified. A read error may account for a junction end that differs from germline.

The sample consisted of lung tumor tissue. This TCR derives from a woman in her sixties or seventies with non-small cell lung cancer.

The CDR3 coding sequence is TGCAGTGCCCTGGACGGGGGGAACACCGGGGAGATGTTTTTT. Translation: CSALDGGNTGEMFF. The chain uses TRBV20-1 and TRBJ2-2, with 7 bases fitting TRBD2. The CDR3 sequence is 14 residues long. Per the germline V gene, CDR1 is DFQATT and CDR2 is SNEGSKA (reference sequence).